This T cell receptor beta chain was found in a study of radiotherapy plus CTLA-4 blockade in lung cancer. At the level of the study: Of the patients, around 17% showed objective responses and under 40% attained disease control. Study outcomes and limitations: Blood-borne expansion of tumor-derived TCR clones followed radiotherapy plus ipilimumab.

The protocol was immunoSEQ multiplex PCR, while the TCRdb copy is restricted to in-frame clones and leaves out a portion. The repertoire has approximately 60,000 clones, roughly 77% of them found once; the top ten carry around 4.8%. This clone has more than one count but fewer than ten. Its antigen is still unknown. V was pared by 5 bases and J by 0 bases, with 15 bases between. Germline V gene lookup returns CDR1 SGHNT and CDR2 YENEEA. The CDR3 has 16 amino acids. Sequencing used peripheral blood, obtained from a patient treated with radiotherapy plus ipilimumab. V and J are TRBV11-3 and TRBJ2-3, with D tentatively TRBD2 (5 bases). This TCR came from a human donor with non-small cell lung cancer who had a complete response to radiotherapy plus ipilimumab. CDR3 coding DNA: TGTGCCAGCAGCCCGGCGGGCGGATCTAGCACAGATACGCAGTATTTT. Its protein product is CASSPAGGSSTDTQYF.